The T cell receptor beta chain described here comes from a study of neoadjuvant nivolumab and ipilimumab in lung cancer. Study outcomes and limitations: From pretherapy to surgery, tumor richness and clonality rose with dual therapy. A small number of samples were TCR sequenced. Pathologic regression was not significantly tied to TCR clonality.

About this clone itself: As yet, its antigen is unknown.

V shed 0 bases, J shed 4 bases, and the junction held 7 bases outside the gene matches. Germline CDR1 is SGHVS and CDR2 is FNYEAQ. The CDR3 length is 16 residues. Libraries were prepared by immunoSEQ multiplex PCR; TCRdb keeps only in-frame clonotypes and omits some of them. Of fewer than 35,000 clones listed, 90% were seen once; the top ten hold roughly 5%. The sequencing here drew on peripheral blood, taken after neoadjuvant nivolumab, alone or with ipilimumab, at or shortly before surgery. The clonotype comes from an adult with non-small cell lung cancer. The chain couples TRBV7-6 to TRBJ1-2; 8 positions agree with TRBD1. The CDR3 sequence is CASSLASGQGFYGYTF. CDR3 DNA sequence: TGTGCCAGCAGCTTAGCGTCCGGACAGGGATTCTATGGCTACACCTTC.